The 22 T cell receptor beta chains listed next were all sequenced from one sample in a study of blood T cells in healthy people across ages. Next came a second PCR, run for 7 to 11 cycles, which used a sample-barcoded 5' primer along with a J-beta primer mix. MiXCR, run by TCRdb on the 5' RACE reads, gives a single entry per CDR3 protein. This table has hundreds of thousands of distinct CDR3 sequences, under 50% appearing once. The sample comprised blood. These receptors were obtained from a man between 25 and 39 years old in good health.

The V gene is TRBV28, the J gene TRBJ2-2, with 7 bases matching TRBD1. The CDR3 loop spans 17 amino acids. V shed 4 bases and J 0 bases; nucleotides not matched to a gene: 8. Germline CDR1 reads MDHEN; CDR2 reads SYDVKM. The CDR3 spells CASSSEETGSNTGELFF. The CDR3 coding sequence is TGTGCCAGCAGTTCCGAGGAGACAGGGTCGAACACCGGGGAGCTGTTTTTT.

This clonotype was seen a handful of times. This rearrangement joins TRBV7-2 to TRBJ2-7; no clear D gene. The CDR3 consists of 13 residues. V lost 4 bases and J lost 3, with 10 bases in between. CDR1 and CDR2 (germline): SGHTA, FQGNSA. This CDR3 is CASSYPPGYEQYF. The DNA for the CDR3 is TGTGCCAGCAGCTACCCCCCAGGCTACGAGCAGTACTTC.

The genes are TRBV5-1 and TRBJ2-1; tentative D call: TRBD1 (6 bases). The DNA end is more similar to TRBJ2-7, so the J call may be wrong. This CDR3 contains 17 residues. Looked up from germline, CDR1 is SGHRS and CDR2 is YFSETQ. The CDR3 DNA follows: TGCGCCAGCACCGAGAGCCCTACAGGGAGCTCCTACAATGAGCAGTACTTC. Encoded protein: CASTESPTGSSYNEQYF.

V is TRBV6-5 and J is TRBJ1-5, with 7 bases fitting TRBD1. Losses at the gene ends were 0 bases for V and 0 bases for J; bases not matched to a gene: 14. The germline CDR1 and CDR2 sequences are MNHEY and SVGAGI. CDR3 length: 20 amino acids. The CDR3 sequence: CASSYSRRTGLLHSNQPQHF. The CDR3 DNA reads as TGTGCCAGCAGTTACTCGCGGAGGACAGGCCTCCTTCATAGCAATCAGCCCCAGCATTTT.

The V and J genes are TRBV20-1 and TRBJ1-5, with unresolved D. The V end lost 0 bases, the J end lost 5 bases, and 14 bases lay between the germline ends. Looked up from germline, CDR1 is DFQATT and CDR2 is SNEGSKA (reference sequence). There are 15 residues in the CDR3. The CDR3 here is CSARDPRGLDQPQHF. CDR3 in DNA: TGCAGTGCTAGAGATCCGAGAGGGCTGGATCAGCCCCAGCATTTT.

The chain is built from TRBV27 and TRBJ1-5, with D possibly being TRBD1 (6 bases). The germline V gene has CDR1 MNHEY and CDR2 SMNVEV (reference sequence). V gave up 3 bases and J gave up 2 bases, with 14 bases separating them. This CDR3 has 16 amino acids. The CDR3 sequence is CASSLGGGLGNQPQHF. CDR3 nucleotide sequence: TGTGCCAGCAGTTTGGGTGGGGGGCTCGGCAATCAGCCCCAGCATTTT.

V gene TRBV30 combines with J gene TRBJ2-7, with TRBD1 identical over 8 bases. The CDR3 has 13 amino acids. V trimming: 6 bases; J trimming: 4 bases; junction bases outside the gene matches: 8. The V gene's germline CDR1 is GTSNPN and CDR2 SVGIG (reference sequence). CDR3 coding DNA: TGTGCCTGCCTAGGACAGGGTGGTTACGAGCAGTACTTC. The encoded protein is CACLGQGGYEQYF.

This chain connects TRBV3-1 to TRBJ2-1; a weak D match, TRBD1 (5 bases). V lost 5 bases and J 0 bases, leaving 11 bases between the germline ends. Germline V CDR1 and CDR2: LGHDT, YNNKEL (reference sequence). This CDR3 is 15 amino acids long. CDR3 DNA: TGTGCCAGCAGCTCATCCAGGGCCTCCTACAATGAGCAGTTCTTC. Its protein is CASSSSRASYNEQFF.

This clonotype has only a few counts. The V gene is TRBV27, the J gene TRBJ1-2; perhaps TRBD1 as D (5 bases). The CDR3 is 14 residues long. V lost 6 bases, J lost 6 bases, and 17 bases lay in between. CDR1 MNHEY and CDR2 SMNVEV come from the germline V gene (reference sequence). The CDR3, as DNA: TGTGCCAGCAGCCTCGGGACTGAAACTCATGGCTACACCTTC. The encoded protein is CASSLGTETHGYTF.

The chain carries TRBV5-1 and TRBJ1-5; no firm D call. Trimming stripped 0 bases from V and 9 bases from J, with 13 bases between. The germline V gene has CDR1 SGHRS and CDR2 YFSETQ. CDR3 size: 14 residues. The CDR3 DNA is TGCGCCAGCAGCTTGGTGGTCGGCGTTCCGCCCCAGCATTTT. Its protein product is CASSLVVGVPPQHF.

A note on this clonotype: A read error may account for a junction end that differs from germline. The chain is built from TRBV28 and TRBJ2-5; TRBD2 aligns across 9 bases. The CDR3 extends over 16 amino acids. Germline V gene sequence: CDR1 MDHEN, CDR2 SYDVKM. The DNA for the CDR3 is TGTGCCAGCCGTTTATCGGGAGGCGGGGGGGCCCAGACCCAGTACTTC. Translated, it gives CASRLSGGGGAQTQYF.

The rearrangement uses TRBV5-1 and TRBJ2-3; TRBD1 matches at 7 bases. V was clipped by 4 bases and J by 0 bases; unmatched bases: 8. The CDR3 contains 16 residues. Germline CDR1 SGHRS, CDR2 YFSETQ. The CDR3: CASSGTGATSTDTQYF. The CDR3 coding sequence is TGCGCCAGCAGCGGCACAGGGGCTACGAGCACAGATACGCAGTATTTT.

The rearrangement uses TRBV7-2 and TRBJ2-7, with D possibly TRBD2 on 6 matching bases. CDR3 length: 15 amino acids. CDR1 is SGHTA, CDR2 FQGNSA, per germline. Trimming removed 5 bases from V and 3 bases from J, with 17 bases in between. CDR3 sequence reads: CASSRPGLGDYEQYF. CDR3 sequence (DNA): TGTGCCAGCAGCCGTCCGGGACTGGGGGACTACGAGCAGTACTTC.

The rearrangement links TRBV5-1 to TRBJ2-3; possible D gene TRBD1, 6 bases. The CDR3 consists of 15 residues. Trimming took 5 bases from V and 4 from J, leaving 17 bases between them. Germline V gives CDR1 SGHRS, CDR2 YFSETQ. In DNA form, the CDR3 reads TGCGCCAGCAGGGATGGGGACACCAATGCAGATACGCAGTATTTT. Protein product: CASRDGDTNADTQYF. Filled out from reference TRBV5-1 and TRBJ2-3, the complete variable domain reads KAGVTQTPRYLIKTRGQQVTLSCSPISGHRSVSWYQQTPGQGLQFLFEYFSETQRNKGNFPGRFSGRQFSNSRSEMNVSTLELGDSALYLCASRDGDTNADTQYFGPGTRLTVL.

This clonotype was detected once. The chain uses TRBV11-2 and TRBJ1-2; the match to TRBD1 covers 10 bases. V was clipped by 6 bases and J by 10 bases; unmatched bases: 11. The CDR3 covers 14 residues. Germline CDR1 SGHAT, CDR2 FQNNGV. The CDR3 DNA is TGTGCCAGCAGTTCTGTGGTGGGGACAGGGGCCTACACCTTC. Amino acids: CASSSVVGTGAYTF.

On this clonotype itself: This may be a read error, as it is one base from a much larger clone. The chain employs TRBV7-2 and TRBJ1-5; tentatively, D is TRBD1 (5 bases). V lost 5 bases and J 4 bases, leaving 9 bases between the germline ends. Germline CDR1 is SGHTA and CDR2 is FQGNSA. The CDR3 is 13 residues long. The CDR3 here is CASSQRQNQPQHF. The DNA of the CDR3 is TGTGCCAGCAGCCAGCGACAGAATCAGCCCCAGCATTTT. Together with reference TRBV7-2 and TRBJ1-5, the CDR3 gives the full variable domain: GAGVSQSPSNKVTEKGKDVELRCDPISGHTALYWYRQSLGQGLEFLIYFQGNSAPDKSGLPSDRFSAERTGGSVSTLTIQRTQQEDSAVYLCASSQRQNQPQHFGDGTRLSIL.

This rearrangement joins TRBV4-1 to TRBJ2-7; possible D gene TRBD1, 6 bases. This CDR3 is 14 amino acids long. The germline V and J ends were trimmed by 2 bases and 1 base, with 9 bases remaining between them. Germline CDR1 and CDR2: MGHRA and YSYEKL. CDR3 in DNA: TGCGCCAGCAGCCAACTCGACAGGTCCTACGAGCAGTACTTC. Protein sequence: CASSQLDRSYEQYF.

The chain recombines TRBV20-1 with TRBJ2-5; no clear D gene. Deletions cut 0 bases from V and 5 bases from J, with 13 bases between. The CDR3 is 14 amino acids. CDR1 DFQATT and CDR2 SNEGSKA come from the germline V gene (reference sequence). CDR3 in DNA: TGCAGTGCTAGAGATCTTAGGAAAGGGGAGACCCAGTACTTC. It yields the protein CSARDLRKGETQYF.

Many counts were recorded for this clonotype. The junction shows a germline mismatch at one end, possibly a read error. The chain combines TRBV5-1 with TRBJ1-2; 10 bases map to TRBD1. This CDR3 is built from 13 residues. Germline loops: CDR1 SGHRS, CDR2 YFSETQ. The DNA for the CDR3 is TGTGCCAGCAGTCCGGGACAGGGGTCTGGCTACACCTTC. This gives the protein CASSPGQGSGYTF.

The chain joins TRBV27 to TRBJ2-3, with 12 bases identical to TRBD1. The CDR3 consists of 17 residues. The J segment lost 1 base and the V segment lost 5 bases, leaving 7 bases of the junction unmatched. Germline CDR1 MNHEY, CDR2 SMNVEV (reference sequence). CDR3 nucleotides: TGTGCCAGCAGTGAGGGACAGGGGGCGATCCGCACAGATACGCAGTATTTT. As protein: CASSEGQGAIRTDTQYF.

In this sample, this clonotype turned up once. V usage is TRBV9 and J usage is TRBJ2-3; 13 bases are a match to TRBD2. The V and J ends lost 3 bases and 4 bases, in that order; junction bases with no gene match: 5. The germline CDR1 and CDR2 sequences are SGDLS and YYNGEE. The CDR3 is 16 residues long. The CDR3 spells CASSARTSGSSDTQYF. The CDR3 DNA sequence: TGTGCCAGCAGCGCCAGGACTAGCGGGAGTTCAGATACGCAGTATTTT.

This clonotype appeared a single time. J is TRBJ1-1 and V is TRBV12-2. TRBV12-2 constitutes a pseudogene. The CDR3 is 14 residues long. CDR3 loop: CASLEWRLRTEAFF. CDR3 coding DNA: TGTGCAAGTCTCGAGTGGCGGCTCCGAACTGAAGCTTTCTTT.